This T cell receptor (beta chain) was profiled in a study of cytomegalovirus exposure and HLA in healthy donors. Looking at the study overall: It was reported in a later analysis that the same platform had been used for the 120 validation repertoires as for the approximately 700 first-cohort repertoires. Study observations and caveats: Subsequent analysis found a tendency for first-cohort TCR clusters to co-occur within the 120 or so validation repertoires. Many donors carried some public TCRs, although rarity characterized most TCR sequences. Cytomegalovirus association was assigned to around 150 TCR beta chains.

Germline loops: CDR1 SGHRS, CDR2 YFSETQ. V was shortened by 0 bases and J by 9 bases, with 13 bases between the two germline ends. The CDR3 totals 14 residues. The repertoire was sequenced with immunoSEQ multiplex PCR; TCRdb's copy has only in-frame clones and lacks some. The data contain some 170,000 clones, roughly 95% of them seen just once; the ten biggest clones take up 0.89%. In the case of this clone: Its antigen is undetermined.

The sample comprised PBMCs. J is TRBJ2-1 and V is TRBV5-1, with D maybe TRBD1 (5 bases). This clonotype was obtained from a young woman in good health and CMV-seronegative. CDR3 DNA sequence: TGCGCCAGCAGCTTGGATTTAGGGGCTGTTGAGCAGTTCTTC. Translated, it gives CASSLDLGAVEQFF. The entire variable domain, with the rest obtained from reference TRBV5-1 and TRBJ2-1, is as follows: KAGVTQTPRYLIKTRGQQVTLSCSPISGHRSVSWYQQTPGQGLQFLFEYFSETQRNKGNFPGRFSGRQFSNSRSEMNVSTLELGDSALYLCASSLDLGAVEQFFGPGTRLTVL.